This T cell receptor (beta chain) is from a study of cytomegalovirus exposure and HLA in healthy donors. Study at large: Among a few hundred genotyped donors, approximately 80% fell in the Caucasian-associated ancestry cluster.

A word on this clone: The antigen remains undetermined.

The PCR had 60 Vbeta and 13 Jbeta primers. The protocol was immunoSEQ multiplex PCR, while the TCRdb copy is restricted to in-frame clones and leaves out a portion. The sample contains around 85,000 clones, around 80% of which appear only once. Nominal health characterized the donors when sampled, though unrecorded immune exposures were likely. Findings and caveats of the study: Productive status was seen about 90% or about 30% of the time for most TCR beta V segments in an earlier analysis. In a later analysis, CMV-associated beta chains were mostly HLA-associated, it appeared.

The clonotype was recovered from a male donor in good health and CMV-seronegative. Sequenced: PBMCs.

CDR3 sequence: CASVGKGAYEQYF. CDR3 DNA sequence: TGTGCCAGCGTGGGCAAGGGGGCTTACGAGCAGTACTTC. The chain couples TRBV6-6 to TRBJ2-7, with 7 positions matching TRBD1. The CDR3 loop spans 13 amino acids. From germline, CDR1 is MNHNY and CDR2 SVGAGI (reference sequence). V trimming: 8 bases; J trimming: 4 bases; junction bases outside the gene matches: 8.